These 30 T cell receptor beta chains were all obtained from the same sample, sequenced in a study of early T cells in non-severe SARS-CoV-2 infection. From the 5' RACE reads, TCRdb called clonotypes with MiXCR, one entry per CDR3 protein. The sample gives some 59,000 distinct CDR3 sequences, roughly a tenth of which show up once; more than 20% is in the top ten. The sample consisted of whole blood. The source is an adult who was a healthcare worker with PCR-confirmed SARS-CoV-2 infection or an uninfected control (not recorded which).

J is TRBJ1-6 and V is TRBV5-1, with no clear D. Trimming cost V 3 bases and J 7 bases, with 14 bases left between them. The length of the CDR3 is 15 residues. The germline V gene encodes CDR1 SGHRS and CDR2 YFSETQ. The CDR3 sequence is CASSSRAIWNSPLHF. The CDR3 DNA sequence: TGCGCCAGCAGCTCTAGGGCTATCTGGAATTCACCCCTCCACTTT.

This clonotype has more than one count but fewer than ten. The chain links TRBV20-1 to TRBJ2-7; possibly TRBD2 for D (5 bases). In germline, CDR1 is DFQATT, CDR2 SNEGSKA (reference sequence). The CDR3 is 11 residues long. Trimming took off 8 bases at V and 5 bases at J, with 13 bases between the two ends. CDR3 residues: CSTTSGNEQYF. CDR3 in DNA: TGCAGTACGACATCCGGGAACGAGCAGTACTTC.

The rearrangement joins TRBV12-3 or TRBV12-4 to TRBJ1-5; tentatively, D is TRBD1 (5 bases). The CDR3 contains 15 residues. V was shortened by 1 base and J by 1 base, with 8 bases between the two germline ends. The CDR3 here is CASSLGTPSNQPQHF. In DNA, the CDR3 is TGTGCCAGCAGTTTAGGGACACCGAGCAATCAGCCCCAGCATTTT.

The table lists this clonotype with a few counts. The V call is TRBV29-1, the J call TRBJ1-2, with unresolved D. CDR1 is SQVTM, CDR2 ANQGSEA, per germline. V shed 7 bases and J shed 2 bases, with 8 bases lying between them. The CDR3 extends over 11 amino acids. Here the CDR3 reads CSARVNYGYTF. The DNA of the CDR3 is TGCAGCGCACGAGTAAACTATGGCTACACCTTC. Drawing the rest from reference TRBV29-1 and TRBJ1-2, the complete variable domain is SAVISQKPSRDICQRGTSLTIQCQVDSQVTMMFWYRQQPGQSLTLIATANQGSEATYESGFVIDKFPISRPNLTFSTLTVSNMSPEDSSIYLCSARVNYGYTFGSGTRLTVV.

The CDR3 loop is CASRGQGILGTEAFF. The CDR3 DNA is TGTGCCAGCAGGGGACAGGGGATCCTGGGCACTGAAGCTTTCTTT. V is TRBV12-3 or TRBV12-4 and J is TRBJ1-1; TRBD1 aligns across 10 bases. Germline trimming cut 6 bases from V and 4 bases from J; bases unmatched to any gene: 8. This CDR3 has 15 residues.

The CDR3 region has the DNA TGTGCCAGCAGCTTAGACAGAGTAGCCGGGGAGCTGTTTTTT. Translated, it gives CASSLDRVAGELFF. V and J are TRBV7-6 and TRBJ2-2; unclear D gene. CDR3 size: 14 residues. V lost 1 base, J lost 6 bases, and 9 bases lay in between. CDR1 is SGHVS, CDR2 FNYEAQ, per germline.

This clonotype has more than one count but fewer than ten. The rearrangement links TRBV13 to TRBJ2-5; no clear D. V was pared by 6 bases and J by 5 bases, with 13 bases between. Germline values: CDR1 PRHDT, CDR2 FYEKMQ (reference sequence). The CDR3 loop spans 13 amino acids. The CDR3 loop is CASRGGLMETQYF. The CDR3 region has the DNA TGTGCCAGCAGGGGCGGCTTGATGGAGACCCAGTACTTC.

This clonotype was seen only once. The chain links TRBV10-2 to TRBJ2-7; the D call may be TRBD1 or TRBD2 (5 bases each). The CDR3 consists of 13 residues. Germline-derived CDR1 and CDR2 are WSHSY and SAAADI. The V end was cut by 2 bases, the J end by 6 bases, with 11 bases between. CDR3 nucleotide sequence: TGCGCCAGCAGTGAGAAATGGGACGCCGAGCAGTACTTC. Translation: CASSEKWDAEQYF.

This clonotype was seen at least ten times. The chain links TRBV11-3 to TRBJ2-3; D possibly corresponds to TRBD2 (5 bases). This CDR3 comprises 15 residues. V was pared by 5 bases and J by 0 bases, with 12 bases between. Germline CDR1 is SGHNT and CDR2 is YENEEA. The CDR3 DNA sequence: TGTGCCAGCAGCCAGGACGGAGGTAGCACAGATACGCAGTATTTT. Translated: CASSQDGGSTDTQYF.

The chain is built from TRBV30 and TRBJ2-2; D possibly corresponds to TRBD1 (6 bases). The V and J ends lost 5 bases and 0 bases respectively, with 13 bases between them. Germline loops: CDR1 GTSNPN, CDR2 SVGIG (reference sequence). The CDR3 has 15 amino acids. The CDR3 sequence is CAWAAGAANTGELFF. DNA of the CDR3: TGTGCCTGGGCGGCAGGGGCAGCGAACACCGGGGAGCTGTTTTTT. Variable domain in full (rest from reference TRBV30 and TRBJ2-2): SQTIHQWPATLVQPVGSPLSLECTVEGTSNPNLYWYRQAAGRGLQLLFYSVGIGQISSEVPQNLSASRPQDRQFILSSKKLLLSDSGFYLCAWAAGAANTGELFFGEGSRLTVL.

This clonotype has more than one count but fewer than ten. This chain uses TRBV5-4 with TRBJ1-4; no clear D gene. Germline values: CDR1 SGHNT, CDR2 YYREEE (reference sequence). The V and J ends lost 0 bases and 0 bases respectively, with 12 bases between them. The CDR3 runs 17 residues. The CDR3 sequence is CASSLGGGIATNEKLFF. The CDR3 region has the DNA TGTGCCAGCAGCTTGGGAGGAGGCATAGCAACTAATGAAAAACTGTTTTTT. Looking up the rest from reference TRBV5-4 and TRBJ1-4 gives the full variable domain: ETGVTQSPTHLIKTRGQQVTLRCSSQSGHNTVSWYQQALGQGPQFIFQYYREEENGRGNFPPRFSGLQFPNYSSELNVNALELDDSALYLCASSLGGGIATNEKLFFGSGTQLSVL.

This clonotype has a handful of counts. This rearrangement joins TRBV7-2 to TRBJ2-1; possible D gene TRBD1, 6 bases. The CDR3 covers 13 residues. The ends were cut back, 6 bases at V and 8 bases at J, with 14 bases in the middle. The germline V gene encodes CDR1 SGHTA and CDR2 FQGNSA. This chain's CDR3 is CASRKQGGDEQFF. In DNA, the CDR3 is TGTGCCAGCAGAAAACAGGGTGGCGATGAGCAGTTCTTC.

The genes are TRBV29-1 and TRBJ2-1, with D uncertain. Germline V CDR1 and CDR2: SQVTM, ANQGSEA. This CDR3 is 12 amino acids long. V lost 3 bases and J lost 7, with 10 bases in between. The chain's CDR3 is CSVDGNINEQFF. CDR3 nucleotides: TGCAGCGTTGACGGCAATATTAATGAGCAGTTCTTC.

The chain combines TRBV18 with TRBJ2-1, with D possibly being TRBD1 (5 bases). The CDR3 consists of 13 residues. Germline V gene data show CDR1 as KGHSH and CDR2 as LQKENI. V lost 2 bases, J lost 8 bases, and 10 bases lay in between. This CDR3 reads CASSPNRRDEQFF. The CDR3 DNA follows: TGTGCCAGCTCACCAAACAGGCGAGATGAGCAGTTCTTC.

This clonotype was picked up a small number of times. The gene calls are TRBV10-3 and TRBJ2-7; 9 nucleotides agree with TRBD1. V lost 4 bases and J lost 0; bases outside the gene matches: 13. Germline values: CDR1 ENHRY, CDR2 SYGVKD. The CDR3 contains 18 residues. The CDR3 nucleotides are TGTGCCATCAGTGGACCCCCAGGACAGGGGTCTAGCTCCTACGAGCAGTACTTC. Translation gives CAISGPPGQGSSSYEQYF.

CDR3 loop: CASSESSVAQGYTF. The CDR3 DNA sequence: TGTGCCAGCAGTGAATCGTCTGTCGCCCAGGGCTACACCTTC. J is TRBJ1-2 and V is TRBV2; D unresolved. CDR3 length: 14 amino acids. V was pared by 2 bases and J by 8 bases, with 15 bases between. Germline-derived CDR1 and CDR2 are SNHLY and FYNNEI. Based on the CDR3 plus reference TRBV2 and TRBJ1-2, the full variable domain is EPEVTQTPSHQVTQMGQEVILRCVPISNHLYFYWYRQILGQKVEFLVSFYNNEISEKSEIFDDQFSVERPDGSNFTLKIRSTKLEDSAMYFCASSESSVAQGYTFGSGTRLTVV.

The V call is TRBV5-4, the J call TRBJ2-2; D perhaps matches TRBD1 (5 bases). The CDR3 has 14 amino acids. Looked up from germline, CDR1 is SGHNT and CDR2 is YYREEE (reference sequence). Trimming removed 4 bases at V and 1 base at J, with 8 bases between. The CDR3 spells CASSLDRNTGELFF. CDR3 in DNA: TGTGCCAGCAGCCTTGACAGGAACACCGGGGAGCTGTTTTTT.

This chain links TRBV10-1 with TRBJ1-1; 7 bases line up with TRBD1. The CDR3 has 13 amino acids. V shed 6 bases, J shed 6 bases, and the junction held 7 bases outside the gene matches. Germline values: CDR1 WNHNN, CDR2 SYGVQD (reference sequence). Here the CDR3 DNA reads TGCGCCAGCAGAGACCGACAGGGCTCTGAAGCTTTCTTT. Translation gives CASRDRQGSEAFF.

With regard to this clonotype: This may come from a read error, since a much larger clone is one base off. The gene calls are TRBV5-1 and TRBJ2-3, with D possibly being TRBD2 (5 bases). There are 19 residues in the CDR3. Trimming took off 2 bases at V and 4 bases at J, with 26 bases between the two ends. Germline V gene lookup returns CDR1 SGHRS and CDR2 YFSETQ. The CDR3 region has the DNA TGCGCCAGCAGCTTCCCATCCCCAAGGACCCTTCCCGGGGCAGATACGCAGTATTTT. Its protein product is CASSFPSPRTLPGADTQYF.

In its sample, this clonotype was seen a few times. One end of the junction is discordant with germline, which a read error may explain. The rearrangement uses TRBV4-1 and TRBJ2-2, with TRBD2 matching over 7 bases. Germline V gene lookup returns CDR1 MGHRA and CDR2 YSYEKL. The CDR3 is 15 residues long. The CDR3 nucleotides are TGCGCCAGCAGGCAAGCGGGCGGGAGCACCGGGGAGCTGTTTTTT. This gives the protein CASRQAGGSTGELFF.

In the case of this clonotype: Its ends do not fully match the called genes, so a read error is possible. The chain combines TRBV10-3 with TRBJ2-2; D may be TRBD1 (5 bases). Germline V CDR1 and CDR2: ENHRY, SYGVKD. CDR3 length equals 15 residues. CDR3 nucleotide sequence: TGTGTCATCAGCGCAGGGCGACTCGACACCGGGGAGCTGTTTTTT. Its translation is CVISAGRLDTGELFF.

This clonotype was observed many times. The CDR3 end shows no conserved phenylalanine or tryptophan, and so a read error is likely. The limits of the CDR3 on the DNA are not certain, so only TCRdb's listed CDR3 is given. CDR3 protein: CAWMGIVGQGVL. The V call is TRBV30, the J call TRBJ2-1; the table names TRBD1, a call not compared with the DNA. Germline lookup yields CDR1 GTSNPN and CDR2 SVGIG (reference sequence). The CDR3 comprises 12 residues, both ends counted.

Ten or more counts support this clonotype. CDR3 sequence: CASSPGDRSYEQYF. DNA for the CDR3: TGTGCCAGCAGCCCTGGGGACAGGAGCTACGAGCAGTACTTC. The gene calls are TRBV9 and TRBJ2-7; TRBD1 matches 8 bases. Unmatched junction bases numbered 6, after V lost 4 bases and J lost 3 bases. Germline lookup yields CDR1 SGDLS and CDR2 YYNGEE. The CDR3 consists of 14 residues.

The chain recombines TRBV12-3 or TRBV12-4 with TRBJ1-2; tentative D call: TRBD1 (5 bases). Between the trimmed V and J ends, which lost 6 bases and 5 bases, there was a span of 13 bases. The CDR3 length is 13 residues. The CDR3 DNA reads TGTGCCAGCAGAAAACGGGACCTGTATGGCTACACCTTC. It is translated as CASRKRDLYGYTF.

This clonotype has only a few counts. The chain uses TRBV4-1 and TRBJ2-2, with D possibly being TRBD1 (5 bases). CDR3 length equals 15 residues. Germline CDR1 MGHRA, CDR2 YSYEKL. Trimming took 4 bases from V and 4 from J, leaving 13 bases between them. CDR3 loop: CASSLWIQGTGELFF. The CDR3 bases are TGCGCCAGCAGCCTATGGATTCAGGGCACCGGGGAGCTGTTTTTT.

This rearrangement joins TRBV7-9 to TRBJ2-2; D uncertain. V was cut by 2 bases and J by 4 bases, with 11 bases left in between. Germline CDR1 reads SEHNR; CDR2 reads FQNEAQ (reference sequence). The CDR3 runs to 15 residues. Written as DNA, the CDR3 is TGTGCCAGCAGCTTACGGACGAGTTTCACCGGGGAGCTGTTTTTT. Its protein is CASSLRTSFTGELFF.

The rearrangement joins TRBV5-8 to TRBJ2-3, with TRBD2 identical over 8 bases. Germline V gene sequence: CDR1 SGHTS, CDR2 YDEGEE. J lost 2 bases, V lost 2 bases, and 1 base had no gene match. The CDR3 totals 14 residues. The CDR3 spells CASSFGLATDTQYF. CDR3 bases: TGTGCCAGCAGCTTCGGACTAGCCACAGATACGCAGTATTTT.

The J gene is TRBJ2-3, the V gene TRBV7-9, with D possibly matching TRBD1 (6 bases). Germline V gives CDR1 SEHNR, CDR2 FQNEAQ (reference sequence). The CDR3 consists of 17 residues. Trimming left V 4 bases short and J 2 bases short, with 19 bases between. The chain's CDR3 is CASSSVRDKPYTDTQYF. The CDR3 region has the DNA TGTGCCAGCAGCTCAGTCAGGGACAAACCATACACAGATACGCAGTATTTT.

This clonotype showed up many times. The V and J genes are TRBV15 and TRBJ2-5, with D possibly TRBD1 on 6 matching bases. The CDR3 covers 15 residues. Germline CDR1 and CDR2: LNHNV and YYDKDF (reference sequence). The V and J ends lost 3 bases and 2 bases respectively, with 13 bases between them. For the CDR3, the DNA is TGTGCCACCAGCAGGGGGGCTAGCTCACAAGAGACCCAGTACTTC. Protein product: CATSRGASSQETQYF.

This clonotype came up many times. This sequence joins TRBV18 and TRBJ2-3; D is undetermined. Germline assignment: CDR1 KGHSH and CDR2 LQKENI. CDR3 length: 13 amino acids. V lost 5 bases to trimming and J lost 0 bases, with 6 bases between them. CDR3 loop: CASSTVSTDTQYF. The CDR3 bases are TGTGCCAGCTCAACAGTAAGCACAGATACGCAGTATTTT.